These 16 T cell receptor beta chains came from one sample sequenced in a study of blood T cell repertoires in COVID-19. Assay: immunoSEQ multiplex PCR; the TCRdb copy retains only in-frame clones and omits some. The sample shows under 200,000 clones, over 70% of them seen only once. Sequenced: peripheral blood. These receptors came from a man between 65 and 80 years old with acute or convalescent COVID-19.

The chain has TRBV30 and TRBJ2-1; 14 bases match TRBD2. The V and J ends lost 3 bases and 2 bases, in that order; junction bases with no gene match: 3. The germline V gene encodes CDR1 GTSNPN and CDR2 SVGIG (reference sequence). The CDR3 totals 16 residues. In nucleotides, the CDR3 is TGTGCCTGGAGGGGACTAGCGGGAGTGGCCTACAATGAGCAGTTCTTC. It specifies CAWRGLAGVAYNEQFF. Drawing the rest from reference TRBV30 and TRBJ2-1, the complete variable domain is SQTIHQWPATLVQPVGSPLSLECTVEGTSNPNLYWYRQAAGRGLQLLFYSVGIGQISSEVPQNLSASRPQDRQFILSSKKLLLSDSGFYLCAWRGLAGVAYNEQFFGPGTRLTVL.

The gene calls are TRBV28 and TRBJ2-7; maybe TRBD1 (5 bases). This CDR3 contains 13 residues. The germline V gene has CDR1 MDHEN and CDR2 SYDVKM. V lost 3 bases and J lost 4, with 10 bases in between. The CDR3 here is CASSLQGPYEQYF. As DNA, the CDR3 is TGTGCCAGCAGTTTGCAGGGCCCATACGAGCAGTACTTC.

The chain combines TRBV7-2 with TRBJ1-2; no clear D gene. The length of the CDR3 is 13 residues. Germline values: CDR1 SGHTA, CDR2 FQGNSA. V was clipped by 2 bases and J by 8 bases, with 12 bases between them. The DNA of the CDR3 is TGTGCCAGCAGCTTAATAAGTGGCTCCGGCTACACCTTC. Its translation is CASSLISGSGYTF.

The V gene is TRBV10-2, the J gene TRBJ2-5; 9 bases are a match to TRBD2. Germline-derived CDR1 and CDR2 are WSHSY and SAAADI. The CDR3 covers 13 residues. The junction had 5 bases not matched to a gene; V was cut back by 10 bases and J by 2 bases. The CDR3 spells CATQGLAQETQYF. CDR3 nucleotides: TGCGCCACCCAGGGACTAGCTCAAGAGACCCAGTACTTC.

This chain links TRBV5-4 with TRBJ1-4; TRBD1 matches 7 bases. The CDR3 sequence is 16 residues long. With 0 bases clipped from V and 3 bases from J, the junction kept 5 bases outside the gene matches. Looked up from germline, CDR1 is SGHNT and CDR2 is YYREEE (reference sequence). The CDR3 is CASSLDPGTANEKLFF. CDR3 nucleotide sequence: TGTGCCAGCAGCTTGGATCCCGGGACAGCTAATGAAAAACTGTTTTTT.

This chain connects TRBV11-2 to TRBJ2-7, with 7 nucleotides matching TRBD1. The CDR3 is 13 residues long. V lost 8 bases and J lost 3; bases outside the gene matches: 7. Germline loops: CDR1 SGHAT, CDR2 FQNNGV. CDR3 sequence: CASGSTGLYEQYF. The CDR3 DNA sequence: TGTGCCAGCGGATCGACAGGGCTCTACGAGCAGTACTTC.

The chain uses TRBV7-3 and TRBJ2-5, with TRBD1 identical over 8 bases. Per germline, CDR1 SGHTA and CDR2 FQGTGA. V trimming: 0 bases; J trimming: 1 base; junction bases outside the gene matches: 1. There are 15 residues in the CDR3. The DNA for the CDR3 is TGTGCCAGCAGCTTAACAGGGACAGGCCAAGAGACCCAGTACTTC. Protein: CASSLTGTGQETQYF. The entire variable domain, with the rest obtained from reference TRBV7-3 and TRBJ2-5, is as follows: GAGVSQTPSNKVTEKGKYVELRCDPISGHTALYWYRQSLGQGPEFLIYFQGTGAADDSGLPNDRFFAVRPEGSVSTLKIQRTERGDSAVYLCASSLTGTGQETQYFGPGTRLLVL.

The chain couples TRBV15 to TRBJ1-3, with a weak D call TRBD1 (5 bases). The CDR3 has 14 residues. Looked up from germline, CDR1 is LNHNV and CDR2 is YYDKDF (reference sequence). The ends were cut back, 1 base at V and 11 bases at J, with 15 bases in the middle. The CDR3 protein is CATSRGSTVSAIYF. CDR3 in DNA: TGTGCCACCAGCAGAGGATCGACAGTCTCAGCCATATATTTT.

The J gene is TRBJ2-5, the V gene TRBV11-3; TRBD2 matches 7 bases. J lost 6 bases, V lost 2 bases, and 9 bases had no gene match. Germline CDR1 is SGHNT and CDR2 is YENEEA. The CDR3 has 15 residues. The CDR3 protein is CASSLSRTRRQTQYF. The CDR3 bases are TGTGCCAGCAGCTTATCTCGGACTAGGAGGCAGACCCAGTACTTC.

V usage is TRBV2 and J usage is TRBJ2-2; 9 bases match TRBD1. The V and J ends lost 7 bases and 5 bases, in that order; junction bases with no gene match: 5. This CDR3 has 14 amino acids. Germline V gene sequence: CDR1 SNHLY, CDR2 FYNNEI. CDR3 loop: CASMGQGWTGELFF. The DNA for the CDR3 is TGTGCCAGCATGGGACAGGGATGGACCGGGGAGCTGTTTTTT.

This chain joins TRBV28 and TRBJ2-1; TRBD2 aligns across 9 bases. The junction had 12 bases not matched to a gene; V was cut back by 11 bases and J by 7 bases. The CDR3 extends over 14 amino acids. Germline V gene lookup returns CDR1 MDHEN and CDR2 SYDVKM. The CDR3: CAGTRASGMNEQFF. The CDR3 region has the DNA TGTGCCGGAACCAGGGCTAGCGGGATGAATGAGCAGTTCTTC.

The chain couples TRBV6-6 to TRBJ2-1; D gene ambiguous. Germline V gene lookup returns CDR1 MNHNY and CDR2 SVGAGI (reference sequence). Deletions cut 6 bases from V and 6 bases from J, with 12 bases between. The CDR3 totals 13 residues. The CDR3 bases are TGTGCCAGCAGGGATAGCCTTGTCAATGAGCAGTTCTTC. Protein product: CASRDSLVNEQFF.

This clone has only one observation. The chain joins TRBV10-2 to TRBJ2-3; D might be TRBD2 (6 bases). The germline V gene has CDR1 WSHSY and CDR2 SAAADI. V was shortened by 4 bases and J by 0 bases, with 8 bases between the two germline ends. The CDR3 is 14 residues long. Written as DNA, the CDR3 is TGCGCCAGCAGTGGCCTAGCGAGCACAGATACGCAGTATTTT. Translated: CASSGLASTDTQYF.

The V call is TRBV6-6, the J call TRBJ2-7; D is uncertain. There are 12 residues in the CDR3. V shed 4 bases and J shed 1 base, with 5 bases lying between them. Germline loops: CDR1 MNHNY, CDR2 SVGAGI (reference sequence). In nucleotides, the CDR3 is TGTGCCAGCAGTTTTAGTTCCTACGAGCAGTACTTC. Translated, it gives CASSFSSYEQYF.

The chain is built from TRBV11-2 and TRBJ1-1; 7 nucleotides line up with TRBD1. The CDR3 length is 16 residues. V was pared by 5 bases and J by 0 bases, with 9 bases of the junction left unmatched. Germline lookup yields CDR1 SGHAT and CDR2 FQNNGV. The CDR3 DNA reads TGTGCCAGCAGCAGACGACAGACAGGGTTGAACACTGAAGCTTTCTTT. It specifies CASSRRQTGLNTEAFF.

The chain employs TRBV10-2 and TRBJ1-2; 7 nucleotides match TRBD1. Trimming removed 8 bases from V and 2 bases from J; junction bases left unmatched: 5. The germline CDR1 and CDR2 sequences are WSHSY and SAAADI. The CDR3 sequence is 13 residues long. The CDR3 loop reads CASGWDRNYGYTF. The CDR3 nucleotides read TGCGCCAGCGGTTGGGACAGAAACTATGGCTACACCTTC.